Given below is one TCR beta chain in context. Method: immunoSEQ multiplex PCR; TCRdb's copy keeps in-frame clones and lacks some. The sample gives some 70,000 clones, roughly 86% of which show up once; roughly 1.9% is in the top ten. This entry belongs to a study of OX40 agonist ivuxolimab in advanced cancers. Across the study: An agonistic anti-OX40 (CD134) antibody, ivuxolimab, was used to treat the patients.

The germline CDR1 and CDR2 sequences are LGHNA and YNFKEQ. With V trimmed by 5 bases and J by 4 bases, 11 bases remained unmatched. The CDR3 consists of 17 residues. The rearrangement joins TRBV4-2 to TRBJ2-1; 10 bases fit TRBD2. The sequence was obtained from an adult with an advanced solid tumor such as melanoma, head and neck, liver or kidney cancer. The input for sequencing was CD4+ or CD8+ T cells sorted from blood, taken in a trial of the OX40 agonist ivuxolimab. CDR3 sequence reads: CASSKPGLAEIYNEQFF. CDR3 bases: TGTGCCAGCAGCAAGCCTGGACTAGCGGAGATATACAATGAGCAGTTCTTC.